This T cell receptor beta chain derives from a study of CD8+ T cells in alopecia areata. Findings and limits, study-wide: Alopecia totalis/universalis scalp especially showed more expanded CD8+ clones than normal scalp.

As concerns this clone: Its antigen is currently unknown. The genes and germline here are from mouse. The read comes to an end 4 residues before the CDR3 does, leaving the germline J gene to fill in the end.

Cells from pooled cutaneous lymph nodes were sorted by CD4, CD8alpha, NKG2D, NKG2ACE and other markers. Following extraction, RNA underwent reverse transcription to cDNA, which served as the sequencing template. The assay was immunoSEQ multiplex PCR, and TCRdb's table has in-frame clones only and misses some. The sample contains about 9,000 clones, none occurring once; about 20% lies in the top ten. The V gene end was trimmed by 5 bases and the J gene end by 4 bases; junction bases not matched to a gene: 3. CDR1 and CDR2 from the germline V gene are LGHDT and YNNKQL (reference sequence). The CDR3 runs to 13 residues.

The TCR sequence derives from a C3H/HeJ mouse with alopecia areata. This line is of MHC haplotype H2-k. J is TRBJ1-2 and V is TRBV4, with TRBD1 matching over 8 bases. Source material: CD8+ T cells sorted from a lymph node. The CDR3 sequence: CASSQGQVSDYTF. CDR3 bases read: TGTGCCAGCAGCCAGGGACAGGTCTCC.